These T cell receptor beta chains were read from a single sample in a study of cytomegalovirus exposure and HLA in healthy donors. TCRdb keeps only in-frame clones here, not all; method: immunoSEQ multiplex PCR. The sample carries approximately 150,000 clones, 82% recorded once. The sample consisted of PBMCs. These receptors were collected from a male donor in good health and CMV-seronegative. Both conserved end residues are part of each CDR3. The order of the fields is V gene, clone size, J gene, D gene, CDR3 DNA, CDR3 protein. A D gene is named only where the DNA matches it firmly. Where a row states a size, it is once, few, many or the class of an expanded clone; other rows omit it.

V gene: TRBV6-4; clone size: few; J gene: TRBJ1-1; D gene: TRBD1; CDR3 DNA: TGTGCCAGCAGTGACGGTGCAGGGGGGACTGAAGCTTTCTTT; CDR3 protein: CASSDGAGGTEAFF
V gene: TRBV13; clone size: NA; J gene: TRBJ2-7; D gene: TRBD1; CDR3 DNA: TGTGCCAGCAGCGATAAAGTAGGGGACAGACCCTACGAGCAGTACTTC; CDR3 protein: CASSDKVGDRPYEQYF
V gene: TRBV14; clone size: NA; J gene: TRBJ2-5; D gene: NA; CDR3 DNA: TGTGCCAGCAGCCAAGATGTTTTGCGGGTCGGGCAGTACTTC; CDR3 protein: CASSQDVLRVGQYF
V gene: TRBV19; clone size: few; J gene: TRBJ2-5; D gene: NA; CDR3 DNA: TGTGCCAGTAGTCCCAGCGGGGAGACCCAGTACTTC; CDR3 protein: CASSPSGETQYF
V gene: TRBV19; clone size: few; J gene: TRBJ2-6; D gene: NA; CDR3 DNA: TGTGCCAGTAGTCCCCTTCGGGGGGCGGGGGGGGCCAACGTCCTGACTTTC; CDR3 protein: CASSPLRGAGGANVLTF
V gene: TRBV6-1; clone size: NA; J gene: TRBJ2-7; D gene: NA; CDR3 DNA: TGTGCCAGCAGTGGGACTTTCGAGGGATCGGCCTACGAGCAGTACTTC; CDR3 protein: CASSGTFEGSAYEQYF
V gene: TRBV27; clone size: NA; J gene: TRBJ2-7; D gene: NA; CDR3 DNA: TGTGCCAGCAGTTCCCCCCCGGGCGAGCAGTACTTC; CDR3 protein: CASSSPPGEQYF
V gene: TRBV6-4; clone size: NA; J gene: TRBJ2-1; D gene: TRBD2; CDR3 DNA: TGTGCCAGCAGTGACTCGACTAGCGGGGGCCACAATGAGCAGTTCTTC; CDR3 protein: CASSDSTSGGHNEQFF
V gene: TRBV15; clone size: NA; J gene: TRBJ2-1; D gene: TRBD2; CDR3 DNA: TGTGCCACCACCCGAATGCTAGCGGACAATGAGCAGTTCTTC; CDR3 protein: CATTRMLADNEQFF
V gene: TRBV27; clone size: NA; J gene: TRBJ2-7; D gene: TRBD1; CDR3 DNA: TGTGCCAGCAGTTGGCGCGGGACAGGATCCTACGAGCAGTACTTC; CDR3 protein: CASSWRGTGSYEQYF
V gene: TRBV13; clone size: NA; J gene: TRBJ2-7; D gene: TRBD1; CDR3 DNA: TGTGCCAGCAGCGGGGCGGGACAGGGAACCTACGAGCAGTACTTC; CDR3 protein: CASSGAGQGTYEQYF
V gene: TRBV27; clone size: NA; J gene: TRBJ2-1; D gene: NA; CDR3 DNA: TGTGCCAGCAGTTCTGGGAGACACAATGAGCAGTTCTTC; CDR3 protein: CASSSGRHNEQFF
V gene: TRBV7-9; clone size: NA; J gene: TRBJ2-5; D gene: TRBD1; CDR3 DNA: TGTGCCAGCAGCCAGACAGGGGTCCAAGAGACCCAGTACTTC; CDR3 protein: CASSQTGVQETQYF
V gene: TRBV29-1; clone size: NA; J gene: TRBJ2-2; D gene: NA; CDR3 DNA: TGCAGCGTTGAAGTTGTTAGGGGGACCGGGGAGCTGTTTTTT; CDR3 protein: CSVEVVRGTGELFF
V gene: TRBV4-1; clone size: NA; J gene: TRBJ1-4; D gene: NA; CDR3 DNA: TGTGCCAGCAACGTAGTGCTAGGAGAAAAACTGTTTTTT; CDR3 protein: CASNVVLGEKLFF
V gene: TRBV18; clone size: NA; J gene: TRBJ2-7; D gene: NA; CDR3 DNA: TGTGCCAGCTCACAGGACACCCTTAGTGAGCAGTACTTC; CDR3 protein: CASSQDTLSEQYF
V gene: TRBV9; clone size: few; J gene: TRBJ2-3; D gene: NA; CDR3 DNA: TGTGCCAGCAGCCCTAGCTTAACTAGCACAGATACGCAGTATTTT; CDR3 protein: CASSPSLTSTDTQYF
V gene: TRBV5-1; clone size: NA; J gene: TRBJ1-1; D gene: TRBD1; CDR3 DNA: TGCGCCAGCAGCTTGGGGGCAGGGGGGTTCGTAGGGGAAGCTTTCTTT; CDR3 protein: CASSLGAGGFVGEAFF
V gene: TRBV27; clone size: few; J gene: TRBJ2-1; D gene: TRBD2; CDR3 DNA: TGTGCCAGCAGTTTTAGCGGGAACTACAATGAGCAGTTCTTC; CDR3 protein: CASSFSGNYNEQFF
V gene: TRBV6-5; clone size: few; J gene: TRBJ2-3; D gene: NA; CDR3 DNA: TGTGCCAGCAGTTACTCAGGGGGCACAGATACGCAGTATTTT; CDR3 protein: CASSYSGGTDTQYF
V gene: TRBV28; clone size: NA; J gene: TRBJ2-2; D gene: TRBD2; CDR3 DNA: TGTGCCAGCAGTCGTAGCGGGGAGAACACCGGGGAGCTGTTTTTT; CDR3 protein: CASSRSGENTGELFF
V gene: TRBV9; clone size: NA; J gene: TRBJ2-1; D gene: NA; CDR3 DNA: TGTGCCAGCAGCGTTTGGACATCGAAGGGTGAGCAGTTCTTC; CDR3 protein: CASSVWTSKGEQFF
V gene: TRBV7-9; clone size: NA; J gene: TRBJ2-7; D gene: TRBD1; CDR3 DNA: TGTGCCAGCAGCGACCCCGGACAGGTGACCTACGAGCAGTACTTC; CDR3 protein: CASSDPGQVTYEQYF
V gene: TRBV10-3; clone size: NA; J gene: TRBJ1-2; D gene: TRBD1; CDR3 DNA: TGTGCCATCAGCAGGGACAGAGAGAGGGATGGCTACACCTTC; CDR3 protein: CAISRDRERDGYTF
V gene: TRBV7-2; clone size: NA; J gene: TRBJ2-7; D gene: NA; CDR3 DNA: TGTGCCAGCAGCTTGTGGTCGGCAGCGGGCTACGAGCAGTACTTC; CDR3 protein: CASSLWSAAGYEQYF
V gene: TRBV27; clone size: NA; J gene: TRBJ1-2; D gene: TRBD1; CDR3 DNA: TGTGCCAGCAGTCCTCCGGGACAGGGGGCTGGAGGCTATGGCTACACCTTC; CDR3 protein: CASSPPGQGAGGYGYTF
V gene: TRBV11-2; clone size: NA; J gene: TRBJ2-3; D gene: TRBD2; CDR3 DNA: TGTGCCAGCAGCTTAGGACTAGCGTTAACAGATACGCAGTATTTT; CDR3 protein: CASSLGLALTDTQYF
V gene: TRBV11-2; clone size: NA; J gene: TRBJ2-7; D gene: NA; CDR3 DNA: TGTGCCAGCGGGCAGGGCCGTTTCGAGCAGTACTTC; CDR3 protein: CASGQGRFEQYF
V gene: TRBV25-1; clone size: NA; J gene: TRBJ1-1; D gene: NA; CDR3 DNA: TGTGCCAGCAGTGAATTGGGGACACAGAACACTGAAGCTTTCTTT; CDR3 protein: CASSELGTQNTEAFF
V gene: TRBV5-1; clone size: NA; J gene: TRBJ2-3; D gene: TRBD2; CDR3 DNA: TGCGCCAGCAGCTTGGCTAGCGGGGGCACAGATACGCAGTATTTT; CDR3 protein: CASSLASGGTDTQYF
V gene: TRBV13; clone size: NA; J gene: TRBJ2-7; D gene: TRBD1; CDR3 DNA: TGTGCCAGCAGCCCCCAAGGACAGGGGGAGTACGAGCAGTACTTC; CDR3 protein: CASSPQGQGEYEQYF
V gene: TRBV4-2; clone size: NA; J gene: TRBJ2-2; D gene: NA; CDR3 DNA: TGTGCCAGCAGCCAAGAATTAGCTGGAGGGGAGCTGTTTTTT; CDR3 protein: CASSQELAGGELFF
V gene: TRBV7-2; clone size: once; J gene: TRBJ2-7; D gene: TRBD2; CDR3 DNA: TGTGCCAGCATGGCTAGCGGGAGGCGTACCTACGAGCAGTACTTC; CDR3 protein: CASMASGRRTYEQYF
V gene: TRBV6-5; clone size: NA; J gene: TRBJ2-1; D gene: NA; CDR3 DNA: TGTGCCAGCAGCGAGGAGGGTAGCTACAATGAGCAGTTCTTC; CDR3 protein: CASSEEGSYNEQFF
V gene: TRBV2; clone size: NA; J gene: TRBJ2-7; D gene: NA; CDR3 DNA: TGTGCCAGCAGTATGACGGGGACCTACGAGCAGTACTTC; CDR3 protein: CASSMTGTYEQYF
V gene: TRBV6-1; clone size: NA; J gene: TRBJ2-1; D gene: TRBD1; CDR3 DNA: TGTGCCAGCAGTGAAACGACAGGGGGGATGGCCTACAATGAGCAGTTCTTC; CDR3 protein: CASSETTGGMAYNEQFF
V gene: TRBV11-3; clone size: NA; J gene: TRBJ2-1; D gene: TRBD2; CDR3 DNA: TGTGCCAGCAGCTGGGGGGGAACTAGCGGGAGGGCCAATGAGCAGTTCTTC; CDR3 protein: CASSWGGTSGRANEQFF
V gene: TRBV5-1; clone size: NA; J gene: TRBJ1-2; D gene: TRBD1; CDR3 DNA: TGCGCCAGCAGCTTGGAACAGGGGGCGCGTGGCTACACCTTC; CDR3 protein: CASSLEQGARGYTF
V gene: TRBV15; clone size: NA; J gene: TRBJ2-2; D gene: NA; CDR3 DNA: TGTGCCACCAGCAGCCGGTTCGCGAACACCGGGGAGCTGTTTTTT; CDR3 protein: CATSSRFANTGELFF
V gene: TRBV2; clone size: NA; J gene: TRBJ1-1; D gene: NA; CDR3 DNA: TGTGCCAGCACAAGACTGGGGAACACTGAAGCTTTCTTT; CDR3 protein: CASTRLGNTEAFF
V gene: TRBV27; clone size: NA; J gene: TRBJ2-2; D gene: TRBD1; CDR3 DNA: TGTGCCAGCAGGAATAAAAATCCAACCAGGGGGCGAATAACCGGGGAGCTGTTTTTT; CDR3 protein: CASRNKNPTRGRITGELFF
V gene: TRBV18; clone size: NA; J gene: TRBJ2-3; D gene: NA; CDR3 DNA: TGTGCCAGCTCACCACCCTCCCCGGCAGATACGCAGTATTTT; CDR3 protein: CASSPPSPADTQYF
V gene: TRBV15; clone size: NA; J gene: TRBJ2-5; D gene: TRBD2; CDR3 DNA: TGTGCCACCAGCTTCGGGGCTAGCGGGGGTGGTGTAGCCCAGTACTTC; CDR3 protein: CATSFGASGGGVAQYF
V gene: TRBV5-4; clone size: NA; J gene: TRBJ2-7; D gene: TRBD2; CDR3 DNA: TGTGCCAGCAGCTTGGGTCTAGCGGAGGGTGAGCAGTACTTC; CDR3 protein: CASSLGLAEGEQYF